Presented here are 22 T cell receptor beta chains from one specimen sequenced in a study of CD8 T cells in Susac syndrome. With random hexamers, roughly 0.45 to 1 ug RNA was reverse transcribed. TCRdb re-called the immunoSEQ multiplex PCR reads through MiXCR, storing one row per CDR3 protein. This sample has about 180,000 distinct CDR3 sequences, with roughly 94% found just once. The sequencing input was CD4+ T cells from PBMCs. All receptors come from a human donor with Susac syndrome.

This clonotype has just one count. V gene TRBV15 combines with J gene TRBJ1-1; no firm D call. Trimming shortened V by 1 base and J by 4 bases, and 10 bases separated the two germline ends. The CDR3 runs 14 residues. Germline V CDR1 and CDR2: LNHNV, YYDKDF (reference sequence). CDR3 protein: CATSRAMGFTEAFF. In DNA form, the CDR3 reads TGTGCCACCAGCAGAGCAATGGGGTTCACTGAAGCTTTCTTT.

The rearrangement joins TRBV20-1 to TRBJ1-1; D call uncertain. The V and J ends lost 4 bases and 3 bases respectively, with 12 bases between them. This CDR3 region has 13 residues. Germline-derived CDR1 and CDR2 are DFQATT and SNEGSKA (reference sequence). The CDR3 bases are TGCAGTGCTACCCGAAATCGGGACACTGAAGCTTTCTTT. Translated, it gives CSATRNRDTEAFF.

The V call is TRBV30, the J call TRBJ1-2, with unresolved D. Germline CDR1 is GTSNPN and CDR2 is SVGIG (reference sequence). V was trimmed by 0 bases and J by 2 bases, leaving 1 base between them. This CDR3 region has 11 residues. DNA of the CDR3: TGTGCCTGGAGTGTGAACTATGGCTACACCTTC. Its translation is CAWSVNYGYTF.

The chain uses TRBV24-1 and TRBJ2-1, with D tentatively TRBD2 (6 bases). CDR1 and CDR2 (germline): KGHDR, SFDVKD. V lost 3 bases to trimming and J lost 5 bases, with 13 bases between them. CDR3 size: 15 residues. CDR3 sequence (DNA): TGTGCCACCAGTGATAAGACTAGGACTAACAATGAGCAGTTCTTC. Translating it yields CATSDKTRTNNEQFF.

The V and J genes are TRBV28 and TRBJ2-1; TRBD2 matches at 14 bases. The CDR3 is made up of 17 amino acids. Trimming at V came to 6 bases and at J to 4 bases, leaving 8 bases not matched to a gene. CDR1 is MDHEN, CDR2 SYDVKM, per germline. In nucleotides, the CDR3 is TGTGCCAGCAGCTCCGGGACTAGCGGGAGTACTTACAATGAGCAGTTCTTC. As protein: CASSSGTSGSTYNEQFF.

V is TRBV7-6 and J is TRBJ2-1; 9 bases agree with TRBD2. V shed 5 bases, J shed 0 bases, and the junction held 5 bases outside the gene matches. Germline CDR1 and CDR2: SGHVS and FNYEAQ. The CDR3 runs to 16 residues. The CDR3 DNA is TGTGCCAGCAGCCCAGCGGGAGGTAGCTCCTACAATGAGCAGTTCTTC. As protein: CASSPAGGSSYNEQFF.

The gene calls are TRBV9 and TRBJ1-1; TRBD1 aligns across 7 bases. Germline-derived CDR1 and CDR2 are SGDLS and YYNGEE. The CDR3 spans 14 residues. J lost 3 bases, V lost 4 bases, and 6 bases had no gene match. The CDR3 region is CASSPAGGHTEAFF. The CDR3 bases are TGTGCCAGCAGCCCTGCAGGGGGACACACTGAAGCTTTCTTT. Together with reference TRBV9 and TRBJ1-1, the CDR3 gives the full variable domain: DSGVTQTPKHLITATGQRVTLRCSPRSGDLSVYWYQQSLDQGLQFLIQYYNGEERAKGNILERFSAQQFPDLHSELNLSSLELGDSALYFCASSPAGGHTEAFFGQGTRLTVV.

The chain links TRBV12-3 or TRBV12-4 to TRBJ2-1, with TRBD2 identical over 9 bases. There are 14 residues in the CDR3. V lost 7 bases to trimming and J lost 7 bases; unmatched junction nucleotides: 8. CDR3 sequence reads: CASTPALAGNEQFF. The CDR3 DNA is TGTGCCAGCACCCCAGCGCTAGCGGGGAATGAGCAGTTCTTC.

The chain recombines TRBV20-1 with TRBJ1-1; D gene uncertain. Germline V gives CDR1 DFQATT, CDR2 SNEGSKA (reference sequence). CDR3 length equals 12 residues. Trimming pared 3 bases from V and 6 bases from J, leaving 11 bases between. CDR3 amino acids: CSASDSPPEAFF. The CDR3 DNA reads TGCAGTGCTAGCGACTCCCCCCCTGAAGCTTTCTTT.

The chain links TRBV20-1 to TRBJ2-1; D may correspond to TRBD1 or TRBD2 (5 bases each). V dropped 2 bases and J dropped 8 bases, with 16 bases sitting between them. This CDR3 is 14 amino acids long. CDR1 is DFQATT, CDR2 SNEGSKA, per germline (reference sequence). This chain's CDR3 is CSARWDLLGDEQFF. CDR3 in DNA: TGCAGTGCTAGATGGGACCTTTTGGGCGATGAGCAGTTCTTC.

Only one count was recorded for this clonotype. V gene TRBV5-1 combines with J gene TRBJ2-1; possibly TRBD1 for D (5 bases). In germline, CDR1 is SGHRS, CDR2 YFSETQ. Between the trimmed V and J ends, which lost 6 bases and 7 bases, there was a span of 14 bases. The CDR3 length is 13 residues. The CDR3 DNA reads TGCGCCAGCAAACAGGACACGGGTAATGAGCAGTTCTTC. It specifies CASKQDTGNEQFF.

The chain uses TRBV28 and TRBJ2-1; TRBD2 matches at 7 bases. Germline lookup yields CDR1 MDHEN and CDR2 SYDVKM. Trimming cost V 6 bases and J 9 bases; bases outside gene matches: 8. CDR3 length: 13 residues. CDR3 nucleotides: TGTGCCAGCAGGGCGGGAGTGTGGGGTGAGCAGTTCTTC. The encoded protein is CASRAGVWGEQFF.

The chain is built from TRBV20-1 and TRBJ1-3; D is unresolved. Trimming took 1 base from V and 4 from J, leaving 14 bases between them. The length of the CDR3 is 15 residues. The germline gives CDR1 DFQATT, CDR2 SNEGSKA (reference sequence). CDR3 coding DNA: TGCAGTGCTAGAGTCCCAGCATCTGAGGGAAACACCATATATTTT. It specifies CSARVPASEGNTIYF.

The CDR3: CASSEWSPTDTQYF. The CDR3 nucleotides are TGTGCCAGCAGTGAATGGAGTCCCACAGATACGCAGTATTTT. This chain joins TRBV2 and TRBJ2-3; D uncertain. V gave up 2 bases and J gave up 2 bases, with 8 bases separating them. This CDR3 region has 14 residues. Germline-derived CDR1 and CDR2 are SNHLY and FYNNEI.

V and J are TRBV13 and TRBJ2-7; a weak D match, TRBD2 (6 bases). The CDR3 extends over 16 amino acids. Trimming removed 2 bases from V and 1 base from J, with 15 bases in between. The germline gives CDR1 PRHDT, CDR2 FYEKMQ (reference sequence). The DNA of the CDR3 is TGTGCCAGCAGCTTAACGGCGGGAAGGGAATCCTACGAGCAGTACTTC. Its translation: CASSLTAGRESYEQYF.

The rearrangement uses TRBV12-3 or TRBV12-4 and TRBJ2-7; D may be TRBD1 or TRBD2 (5 bases each). V was shortened by 5 bases and J by 2 bases, with 16 bases between the two germline ends. The CDR3 has 15 residues. The CDR3 coding sequence is TGTGCCAGCAGTGACCGGGGATGGGACCCCTACGAGCAGTACTTC. Its translation: CASSDRGWDPYEQYF.

This rearrangement joins TRBV7-9 to TRBJ2-7; 7 bases fit TRBD1. CDR1 SEHNR and CDR2 FQNEAQ come from the germline V gene (reference sequence). The length of the CDR3 is 16 residues. After removal of 4 bases from V and 0 bases from J, the junction contained 9 bases not matched to a gene. In nucleotides, the CDR3 is TGTGCCAGCAGCTCCGGGACAGTAGAAACCTCCTACGAGCAGTACTTC. It codes for CASSSGTVETSYEQYF.

The rearrangement uses TRBV10-3 and TRBJ2-6; weak D call: TRBD2 (6 bases). Germline CDR1 ENHRY, CDR2 SYGVKD. V was clipped by 4 bases and J by 0 bases, with 13 bases between them. The CDR3 consists of 17 residues. The CDR3 coding sequence is TGTGCCATCAGTGGGGGCGGAGGGGCCTCTGGGGCCAACGTCCTGACTTTC. Its translation: CAISGGGGASGANVLTF.

CDR3 bases: TGCAGTGCGGCCTTTGAAGAGCAGTACTTC. As protein: CSAAFEEQYF. The gene calls are TRBV20-1 and TRBJ2-7; D is unclear. The CDR3 runs 10 residues. Germline values: CDR1 DFQATT, CDR2 SNEGSKA (reference sequence). V was clipped by 6 bases and J by 7 bases, with 10 bases between them.

The chain joins TRBV4-2 to TRBJ2-7; D is ambiguous. V dropped 2 bases and J dropped 4 bases, with 9 bases sitting between them. Germline V gene sequence: CDR1 LGHNA, CDR2 YNFKEQ. This CDR3 contains 13 residues. For the CDR3, the DNA is TGTGCCAGCAGCCAACACGTGGGATACGAGCAGTACTTC. Translating gives CASSQHVGYEQYF.

V and J are TRBV6-5 and TRBJ1-2; 8 bases match TRBD1. J was trimmed by 3 bases and V by 3 bases; bases with no gene match: 6. Germline lookup yields CDR1 MNHEY and CDR2 SVGAGI. This CDR3 comprises 15 residues. CDR3 coding DNA: TGTGCCAGCAGTTATGCGCAGGGGGCAGACTATGGCTACACCTTC. Encoded protein: CASSYAQGADYGYTF.

The chain recombines TRBV6-1 with TRBJ2-7; no firm D call. This CDR3 region has 15 residues. Trimming stripped 6 bases from V and 1 base from J, with 16 bases between. Germline CDR1 and CDR2: MNHNS and SASEGT. The CDR3, as DNA: TGTGCCAGCAGAACCCCGGCCGGGCCTTCCTACGAGCAGTACTTC. This encodes CASRTPAGPSYEQYF.